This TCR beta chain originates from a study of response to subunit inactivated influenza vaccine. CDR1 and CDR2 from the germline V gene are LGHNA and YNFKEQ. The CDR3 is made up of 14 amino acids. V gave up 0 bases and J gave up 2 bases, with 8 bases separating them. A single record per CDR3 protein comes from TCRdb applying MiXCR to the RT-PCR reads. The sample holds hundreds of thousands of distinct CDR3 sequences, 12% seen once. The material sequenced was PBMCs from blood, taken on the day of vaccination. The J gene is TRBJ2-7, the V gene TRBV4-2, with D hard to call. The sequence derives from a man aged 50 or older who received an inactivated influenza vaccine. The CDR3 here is CASSQDHGPYEQYF. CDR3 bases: TGTGCCAGCAGCCAAGATCACGGTCCCTACGAGCAGTACTTC.